The TCR beta chain described here comes from a study of blood T cell repertoires in COVID-19. The CDR3 runs to 15 residues. Between the trimmed V and J ends, which lost 3 bases and 0 bases, there was a span of 9 bases. From germline, CDR1 is SNHLY and CDR2 FYNNEI. Assay: immunoSEQ multiplex PCR; the TCRdb copy retains only in-frame clones and omits some. The data contain roughly 180,000 clones, approximately 90% of them singletons. The clonotype comes from a man younger than 35 with acute or convalescent COVID-19. V is TRBV2 and J is TRBJ1-3; no clear D gene. Sequencing input: peripheral blood. CDR3 nucleotides: TGTGCCAGCAGTGAGATTGGCAGCTCTGGAAACACCATATATTTT. Protein product: CASSEIGSSGNTIYF. The whole variable domain, filled in from reference TRBV2 and TRBJ1-3, reads EPEVTQTPSHQVTQMGQEVILRCVPISNHLYFYWYRQILGQKVEFLVSFYNNEISEKSEIFDDQFSVERPDGSNFTLKIRSTKLEDSAMYFCASSEIGSSGNTIYFGEGSWLTVV.